Included here is one TCR beta chain sequence, with context. The CDR3 covers 13 residues. Germline V CDR1 and CDR2: MDHEN, SYDVKM. The V and J ends lost 2 bases and 7 bases respectively, with 11 bases between them. This entry is derived from a study of shared clonotypes between healthy human individuals. Measured with immunoSEQ multiplex PCR; TCRdb has only the in-frame clones, and not every one. Of about 820,000 clones listed, more than 85% were seen once; the top ten hold approximately 25%. The naive CD8 fraction comprised CD45RO-negative cells positively selected for CCR7 and excluded terminally differentiated effector memory CD45RA+ cells.

The sample taken for sequencing was naive CD8+ T cells sorted from blood. This receptor was obtained from a man under 40 in good health. V gene TRBV28 combines with J gene TRBJ1-1, with D perhaps matching TRBD1 (5 bases). The CDR3 nucleotides are TGTGCCAGCAGTTTACTACGACAGAGTGAAGCTTTCTTT. Translated, it gives CASSLLRQSEAFF.